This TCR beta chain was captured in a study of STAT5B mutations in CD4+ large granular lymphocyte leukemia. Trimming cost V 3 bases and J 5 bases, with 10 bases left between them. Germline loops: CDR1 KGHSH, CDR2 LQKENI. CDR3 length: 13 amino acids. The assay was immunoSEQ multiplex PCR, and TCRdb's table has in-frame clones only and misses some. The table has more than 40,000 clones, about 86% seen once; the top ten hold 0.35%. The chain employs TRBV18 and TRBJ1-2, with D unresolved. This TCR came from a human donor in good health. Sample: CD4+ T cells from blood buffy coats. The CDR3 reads CASSPLPEYGYTF. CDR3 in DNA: TGTGCCAGCTCACCCCTCCCGGAGTATGGCTACACCTTC.